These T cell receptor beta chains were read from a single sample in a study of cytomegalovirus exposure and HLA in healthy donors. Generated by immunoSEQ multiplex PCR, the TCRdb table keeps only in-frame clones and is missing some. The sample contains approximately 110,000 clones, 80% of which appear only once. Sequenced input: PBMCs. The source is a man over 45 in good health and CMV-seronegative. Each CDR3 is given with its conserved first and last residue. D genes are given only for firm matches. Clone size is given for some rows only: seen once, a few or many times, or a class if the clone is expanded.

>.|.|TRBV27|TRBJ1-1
CASSFRGAEAFF
TGTGCCAGCAGTTTTAGAGGCGCTGAAGCTTTCTTT
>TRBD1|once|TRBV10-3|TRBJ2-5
CAISQGARETQYF
TGTGCCATCAGTCAGGGGGCGCGGGAGACCCAGTACTTC
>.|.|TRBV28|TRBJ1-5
CASSLHRVLNQPQHF
TGTGCCAGCAGTCTGCACAGGGTACTCAATCAGCCCCAGCATTTT
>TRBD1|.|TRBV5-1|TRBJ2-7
CASSQTGGFYEQYF
TGCGCCAGCAGCCAGACAGGGGGGTTCTACGAGCAGTACTTC
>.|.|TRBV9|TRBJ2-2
CASSVGTYNTGELFF
TGTGCCAGCAGCGTCGGGACTTATAACACCGGGGAGCTGTTTTTT
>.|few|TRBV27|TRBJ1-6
CASSFVGGGSPLHF
TGTGCCAGCAGTTTCGTCGGGGGAGGATCACCCCTCCACTTT
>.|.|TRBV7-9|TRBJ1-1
CASSLISEAEAFF
TGTGCCAGCAGCTTAATTTCGGAGGCTGAAGCTTTCTTT
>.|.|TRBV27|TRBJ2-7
CASSLSAPNYEQYF
TGTGCCAGCAGTTTATCGGCCCCGAACTACGAGCAGTACTTC
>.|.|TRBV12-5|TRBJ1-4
CASGSPVGDEKLFF
TGTGCTAGTGGTTCCCCGGTAGGAGATGAAAAACTGTTTTTT
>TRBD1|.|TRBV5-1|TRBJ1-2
CASSPAGTGIYGYTF
TGCGCCAGCAGCCCCGCCGGGACAGGGATCTATGGCTACACCTTC
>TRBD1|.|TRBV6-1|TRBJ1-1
CASVHTGGTEAFF
TGTGCCAGCGTCCACACAGGGGGCACTGAAGCTTTCTTT
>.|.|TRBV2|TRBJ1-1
CASEDSLNTEAFF
TGTGCCAGCGAGGACAGCTTGAACACTGAAGCTTTCTTT
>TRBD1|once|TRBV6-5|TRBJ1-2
CASSQTGNNYGYTF
TGTGCCAGCAGTCAGACAGGGAATAACTATGGCTACACCTTC
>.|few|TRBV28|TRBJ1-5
CASTLAGGAGQPQHF
TGTGCCAGCACCCTAGCGGGGGGGGCTGGGCAGCCCCAGCATTTT
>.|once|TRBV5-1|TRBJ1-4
CASSSTPTNEKLFF
TGCGCCAGCAGCTCGACACCAACTAATGAAAAACTGTTTTTT
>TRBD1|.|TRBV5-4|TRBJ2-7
CASSLEGQGAREQYF
TGTGCCAGCAGCTTGGAGGGACAGGGGGCACGAGAGCAGTACTTC
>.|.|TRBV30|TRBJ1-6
CAWSGVVGNSPLHF
TGTGCCTGGAGTGGGGTTGTGGGCAATTCACCCCTCCACTTT
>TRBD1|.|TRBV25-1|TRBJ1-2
CASSGTAIYGYTF
TGTGCCAGCAGCGGGACAGCAATATATGGCTACACCTTC
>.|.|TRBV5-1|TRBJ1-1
CASSLETGGTEAFF
TGCGCCAGCAGCTTGGAAACGGGCGGGACTGAAGCTTTCTTT
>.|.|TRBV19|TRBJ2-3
CASSIRLTSTDTQYF
TGTGCCAGTAGTATACGACTTACTAGCACAGATACGCAGTATTTT
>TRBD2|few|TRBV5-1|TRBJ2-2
CASSLGLAGAPGELFF
TGCGCCAGCAGCCTTGGACTAGCGGGAGCCCCCGGGGAGCTGTTTTTT
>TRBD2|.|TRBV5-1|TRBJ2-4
CASSSGLAGGRGNIQYF
TGCGCCAGCAGCTCGGGACTAGCGGGAGGGCGGGGGAACATTCAGTACTTC
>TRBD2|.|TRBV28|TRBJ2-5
CASSIEGLAGGGGAQYF
TGTGCCAGCAGTATAGAGGGACTAGCGGGGGGGGGAGGGGCCCAGTACTTC
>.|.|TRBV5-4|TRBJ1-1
CASSSTVNTEAFF
TGTGCCAGCAGCTCCACAGTCAACACTGAAGCTTTCTTT
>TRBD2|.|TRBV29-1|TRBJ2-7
CSVGSLTSGRFLSYEQYF
TGCAGCGTGGGTTCCCTGACTAGCGGGAGGTTCTTAAGCTACGAGCAGTACTTC
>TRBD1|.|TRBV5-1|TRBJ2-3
CASSFQGASTDTQYF
TGCGCCAGCAGCTTCCAGGGGGCTAGCACAGATACGCAGTATTTT
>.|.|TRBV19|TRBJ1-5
CASTSTWDYSNQPQHF
TGTGCCAGTACCTCGACTTGGGACTATAGCAATCAGCCCCAGCATTTT
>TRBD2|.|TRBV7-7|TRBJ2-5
CASSPGTSGIQETQYF
TGTGCCAGCAGCCCCGGGACTAGCGGAATACAAGAGACCCAGTACTTC
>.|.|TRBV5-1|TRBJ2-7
CASTPRGPSYEQYF
TGCGCCAGCACCCCCAGGGGCCCCTCCTACGAGCAGTACTTC
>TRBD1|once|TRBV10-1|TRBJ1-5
CASSESGGSTDPQHF
TGCGCCAGCAGTGAGTCAGGGGGCTCCACGGATCCCCAGCATTTT
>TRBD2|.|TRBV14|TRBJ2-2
CASSELSAGVRELFF
TGTGCCAGCAGCGAACTATCAGCGGGAGTACGGGAGCTGTTTTTT
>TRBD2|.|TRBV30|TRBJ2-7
CAWGSGGAYEQYF
TGTGCCTGGGGGAGCGGGGGGGCCTACGAGCAGTACTTC
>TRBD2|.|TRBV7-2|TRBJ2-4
CASSRVLAGPNIQYF
TGTGCCAGCAGCCGAGTTCTAGCGGGCCCAAACATTCAGTACTTC
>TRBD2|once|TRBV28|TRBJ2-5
CASSPGGRGGPKQETQYF
TGTGCCAGCAGTCCGGGCGGCCGGGGGGGGCCCAAACAAGAGACCCAGTACTTC
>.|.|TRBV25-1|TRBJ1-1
CASRGRGGIDTEAFF
TGTGCCAGCAGGGGGAGGGGTGGTATAGACACTGAAGCTTTCTTT
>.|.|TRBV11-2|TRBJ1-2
CASRFTGSYGYTF
TGTGCCAGCAGATTTACCGGTAGCTATGGCTACACCTTC
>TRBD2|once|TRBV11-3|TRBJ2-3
CASRLEREGLTDTQYF
TGTGCCAGCAGGCTAGAGCGGGAGGGCCTCACAGATACGCAGTATTTT
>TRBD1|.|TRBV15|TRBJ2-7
CATSRGTGSYEQYF
TGTGCCACCAGCAGGGGGACAGGGTCCTACGAGCAGTACTTC
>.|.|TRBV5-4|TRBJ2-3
CASSLGPTGIDTQYF
TGTGCCAGCAGCTTGGGTCCCACAGGGATAGATACGCAGTATTTT
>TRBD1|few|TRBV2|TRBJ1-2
CASSLSGTGGPLHYGYTF
TGTGCCAGCAGTCTTTCCGGGACAGGGGGGCCCCTACACTATGGCTACACCTTC
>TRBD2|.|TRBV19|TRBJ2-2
CASRTERLAENTGELFF
TGTGCCAGTAGAACCGAGAGGCTAGCGGAAAACACCGGGGAGCTGTTTTTT
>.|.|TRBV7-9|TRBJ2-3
CASSFGQGFSDTQYF
TGTGCCAGCAGCTTCGGGCAGGGGTTCTCGGATACGCAGTATTTT
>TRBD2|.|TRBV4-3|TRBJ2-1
CASSPWQGGLDEQFF
TGCGCCAGCAGCCCATGGCAGGGAGGGCTGGATGAGCAGTTCTTC
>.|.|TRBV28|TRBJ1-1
CASSYTGLNTEAFF
TGTGCCAGCAGTTACACAGGCCTGAACACTGAAGCTTTCTTT